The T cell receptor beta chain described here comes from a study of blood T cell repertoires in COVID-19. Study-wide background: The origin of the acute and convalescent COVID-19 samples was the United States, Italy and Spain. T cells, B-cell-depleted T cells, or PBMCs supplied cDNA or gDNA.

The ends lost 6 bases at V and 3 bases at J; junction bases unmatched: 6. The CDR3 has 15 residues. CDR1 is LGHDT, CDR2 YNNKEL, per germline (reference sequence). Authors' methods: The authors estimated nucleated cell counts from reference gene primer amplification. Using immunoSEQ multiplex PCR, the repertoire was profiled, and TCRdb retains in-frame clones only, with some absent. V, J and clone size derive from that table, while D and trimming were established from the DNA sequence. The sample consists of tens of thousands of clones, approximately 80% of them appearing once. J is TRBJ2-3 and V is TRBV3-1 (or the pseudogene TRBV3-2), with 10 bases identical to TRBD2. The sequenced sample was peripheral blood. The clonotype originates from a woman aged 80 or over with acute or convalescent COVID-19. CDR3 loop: CASSGQAGGTDTQYF. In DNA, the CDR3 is TGTGCCAGCAGTGGGCAAGCGGGGGGGACAGATACGCAGTATTTT.